These T cell receptor beta chains were read from a single sample in a study of cytotoxic CD8 clonotypes in ibrutinib-treated CLL. The assay was immunoSEQ multiplex PCR, and TCRdb's table has in-frame clones only and misses some. The table records 70,000 to 80,000 clones, about 84% of them present only once. The sequencing here drew on PBMCs, taken at disease progression, from a patient treated with ibrutinib. These receptors came from a human donor with chronic lymphocytic leukemia. Each CDR3 is given with its conserved first and last residue. D genes are given only for firm matches. Clone size is shown for a subset of rows, as once, few, many or a class of expanded clone.

v_call,j_call,d_call,clone_size,cdr3_nt,cdr3_aa
TRBV10-2,TRBJ1-5,NA,NA,TGCGCCAGCAGTGAAAGGCTCCTACAGCCCCAGCATTTT,CASSERLLQPQHF
TRBV18,TRBJ2-2,NA,few,TGTGCCAGCTCATCAGGGTCAGCCGGGGAGCTGTTTTTT,CASSSGSAGELFF
TRBV10-3,TRBJ2-3,NA,NA,TGTGCCATCAGTGAGTTTCGGGCTACAGATACGCAGTATTTT,CAISEFRATDTQYF
TRBV6-5,TRBJ1-6,NA,NA,TGTGCCAGCAGTTACTGGGGGGGGGAACCCCTCCACTTT,CASSYWGGEPLHF
TRBV18,TRBJ2-7,NA,NA,TGTGCCAGCTCAAACACGTACGAGCAGTACTTC,CASSNTYEQYF
TRBV7-6,TRBJ2-7,TRBD1,NA,TGTGCCAGCAGCTACCCGGGACAGAAGTCCTACGAGCAGTACTTC,CASSYPGQKSYEQYF
TRBV2,TRBJ1-1,NA,NA,TGTGCCAGCAGTGGGGTGGGGACAAGATTGAACACTGAAGCTTTCTTT,CASSGVGTRLNTEAFF
TRBV5-1,TRBJ1-5,NA,NA,TGCGCCAGCAGCCCAGATAGCAATCAGCCCCAGCATTTT,CASSPDSNQPQHF
TRBV6-5,TRBJ1-2,TRBD1,few,TGTGCCAGCAGTGGGTACAGGGGCGGCTACACCTTC,CASSGYRGGYTF
TRBV18,TRBJ1-2,TRBD1,NA,TGTGCCAGCTCACCGGACAGGGCCTATGGCTACACCTTC,CASSPDRAYGYTF